The present entry profiles one T cell receptor beta chain with its context. Its antigen remains unidentified. Investigators merged groups given second doses at roughly 4 or roughly 12 weeks. TCRdb's copy holds only in-frame clones and misses some; the assay was immunoSEQ multiplex PCR. Of tens of thousands of clones detected, about 87% appear once; the ten largest clones hold 2.7%. These data come from a study of T cell responses to AZD1222 COVID-19 vaccine. CDR3 length: 13 residues. Per germline, CDR1 MNHEY and CDR2 SMNVEV (reference sequence). Between the trimmed V and J ends, which lost 6 bases and 10 bases, there was a span of 18 bases. Study-wide results and caveats: In the spike-specific TCR repertoire, nearly half reportedly target unmutated variant regions. Donors were chiefly white British, with a greater number of females, and clonal diversity was perhaps underestimated. Following two doses of AZD1222, Spike-specific TCR breadth and depth rose.

This TCR was sampled from an adult who received the AZD1222 COVID-19 vaccine. The sequencing here drew on peripheral blood, taken 28 days after the second AZD1222 dose. The J gene is TRBJ1-1, the V gene TRBV27, with D tentatively TRBD1 (6 bases). The CDR3 coding sequence is TGTGCCAGCAGGGCAGGGGTCTTGGGTGGAGCTTTCTTT. It yields the protein CASRAGVLGGAFF.